The entry below describes one T cell receptor (beta chain). This clonotype was found many times. What antigen it recognizes has not been identified. Nothing much larger sits one base from this clone, and base qualities are not available. TCR beta CDR3 regions were amplified from RNA transcripts. A first-round RT-PCR of the TCR CDR3 used the HTBI primer set with the Qiagen OneStep RT-PCR kit. Libraries were constructed in a second round of multiplex PCR, after which size selection and purification were performed. Paired-end sequencing of the libraries was performed with 100 bp reads on an Illumina HiSeq2000. The study's own analysis went as follows. SOAPnuke was used to process the raw data, with reads discarded if the reads contained adapters or uncalled bases, had a mean Phred below 15, or lacked an exact constant-primer or identifier match. COPE v1.2.5 was used to merge the high-quality paired reads, and each unique nucleotide sequence was defined as a clonotype. Clonotypes were aligned to IMGT TRBV, TRBD and TRBJ reference segments using MiTCR v1.1. The analysis was restricted to V-J combinations with a frequency above 0.0001, which together covered around 99% of the repertoires. The TCS score was defined as F50 (clonal expansion) divided by E x V (chaos), with BLOSUM62-based TCRdist calculated between CDR3 peptides within each V-J. Welch's t-statistics and random forest reduced 514 V-J features to fewer than 15, which were used in a naive Bayes classifier (R e1071). Thyroid-blood repertoire similarity was quantified with the Morisita-Horn index. Through fastp at Q25 and MiXCR, TCRdb rebuilt clones from the public reads, retaining in-frame beta chains. Rows with a matching CDR3 protein are joined into one entry that keeps the most common DNA and genes. These V and J calls rely on TCRdb rather than the paper's analysis. This sample lists 500,000 to 600,000 distinct CDR3 sequences; around 42% were detected once. The ten largest clones take up about 8.3% of the sample.

The data were taken from a study of T cells in Graves' hyperthyroidism and ophthalmopathy (dated by TCRdb to the late 2010s). Some background on the complete study: TCR V-J signatures able to tell the groups apart were searched for in a discovery cohort of 100 patients, of whom more than 40 had Graves' ophthalmopathy and about 60 had stable Graves' hyperthyroidism. An independent validation cohort of 18 to 20 hyperthyroidism patients and 15 or so patients who later progressed to ophthalmopathy tested prospective prediction of ophthalmopathy. According to the paper, TCR Vbeta CDR3 sequencing was carried out on some 130 peripheral blood samples, which came from about 45 ophthalmopathy, 80 or so hyperthyroidism and roughly 17 progressor patients. The 85 to 100 discovery patients were divided at random into training and test sets in a 7:3 ratio. Once sampling was done, hyperthyroidism patients were given methimazole at a starting dose of 30 mg daily, whereas ophthalmopathy patients were given high-dose intravenous methylprednisolone. In about six Graves' hyperthyroidism patients, the study also compared T-cell repertoires from thyroid tissue with T-cell repertoires from blood. Study-wide findings and limitations: Most expanded thyroid clonotypes (frequency above 0.001) were also detected in blood, suggesting blood repertoires may reflect thyroid immune responses. In cross-validation, a model built on a 13 V-J signature told ophthalmopathy apart from stable hyperthyroidism with 87.88% sensitivity and about 81% specificity, and in testing the same model reached 80%/75%. Sample size was not statistically predetermined, and investigators were not blinded to group allocation. In validation, progression to ophthalmopathy was predicted by the model with 70.59% sensitivity and 72% to 85% specificity, a median of about 6.8 months before onset.

The CDR3 measures 13 amino acids from cysteine to phenylalanine. Kept here is only the CDR3 DNA, which spans 39 bases and is read in frame from base 1. V is pared back by 5 bases and J by 6 bases, with 13 bases lying between the germline termini. CDR1 and CDR2, per the germline V gene (reference sequence), are MNHEY and SMNVEV. A patient counted as having stable Graves' hyperthyroidism if no progression to ophthalmopathy occurred over 18 months of follow-up. Hyperthyroidism patients were aged 18 to 65 years and newly diagnosed, with disease duration of less than 2 months. Patients with uncontrolled infections, other autoimmune diseases, pregnancy or lactation were excluded. Diagnoses were based on clinical symptoms, serum thyroxine and TRAb, thyroid ultrasound and orbital computed tomography. Total RNA was extracted using Trizol reagent, and RNA quality was assessed on an Agilent 2100 Bioanalyzer.

Recombination connected TRBV27 to TRBJ1-1; perhaps TRBD1 is the D gene, with 6 bases matching. This clonotype was obtained from a woman aged 18-35 years with Graves' hyperthyroidism. The specimen sequenced was peripheral blood or thyroid tissue (not recorded which). The CDR3 here reads CASSPRGTAEAFF. The nucleotide sequence reads as follows: TGTGCCAGCAGTCCCAGGGGAACGGCTGAAGCTTTCTTT.